This record looks at one T cell receptor beta chain sequence and its context. This clonotype was seen more than once but under ten times. Its target antigen remains unknown. Base qualities were left out, and no much larger clone turns up one base away. Library creation used PCR. Sequencing was performed on an Illumina HiSeq 4000. Preparation of bulk TCR libraries followed a previously described approach, with the TCR primers listed in Table S5. Total RNA was purified with the Qiagen AllPrep DNA/RNA kit. Before analysis, reads from multiple sequencing runs of the same library were pooled. The authors' analysis ran thus. Reads were retained only if an exact TCR constant sequence was present, and the retained reads were trimmed to 150 nt and grouped according to their 12-nt molecular barcodes. Within each barcode group, reads were sub-clustered at a 15% Levenshtein threshold, and quality-weighted consensus sequences were built per RNA molecule. Non-functional sequences were excluded, and lower-count sequences lying one edit away from another sequence were also excluded. On the basis of fitting two negative binomial distributions, barcode sub-clusters with fewer than 20% of the maximum read count were discarded. Using fastp at Q25 and MiXCR, TCRdb reprocessed the public reads and kept productive beta chains. Under each unique CDR3 protein, matching rows form one entry showing the most common genes and DNA. These V and J calls derive from TCRdb rather than the authors' analysis. The sample data list 490,000 or so distinct CDR3 sequences, and 20% to 25% of these were observed just once. 0.7% to 0.95% of the sample comes from the top ten.

These data are taken from a study of molecular identifiers for immune sequencing clone quantification (dated by TCRdb to 2017 to 2018). Study-wide context: In a replicate experiment, RNA from about 19,000 or 110,000 naive CD8 T cells was split into five aliquots, four of which were sequenced. The study was a methods study using CD8 T cells to benchmark molecular-identifier clustering-based TCR repertoire sequencing (MIDCIRS) and TCR RNA copy counting. Results and caveats for the whole study, not just this receptor: Spiked-in Jurkat TCR RNA (around nine copies' worth), which is not part of the donor repertoire, was contained in the naive libraries. Identical TCR molecules sharing a barcode could cause highly expanded clone sizes to be underestimated. A single cell's worth of spiked-in Jurkat TCR RNA was reported detectable even among under 1.3 million naive CD8 T cells. Clones above 20 RNA copies held over 98% of molecules in CMV-specific effector cells but under 1% in naive cells. When barcode sub-clustering was not used, chimeric consensus sequences inflated TCR diversity, with chimeras reaching as high as 47%. About three recovered TCR RNA copies per cell were obtained by modeling, versus roughly 10 by digital PCR, implying a capture efficiency of 30% to 35%.

Libraries of naive CD8 T cells were generated from around 20,000 to 990,000 sorted cells, with 10%, 30% or 50% of the purified RNA used. On a BD FACSAria II, naive CD8 T cells were FACS-sorted as CD8+CD4-CCR7+CD45RA+ and collected into RLT Plus buffer. To test detection sensitivity, Jurkat RNA equal to 10 or so TCR copies was added to samples of about 20,000-1,000,000 naive CD8 T cells. CD8 T cells were enriched using RosetteSep CD8+ T Cell Enrichment Cocktail and Ficoll-Paque, and the enriched cells then underwent ACK red cell lysis. Compared with germline, V lacks 6 bases and J lacks 4 bases; bases without a gene match: 12. The germline V gene provides CDR1 MNHEY and CDR2 SVGAGI. The CDR3 sequence holds 16 residues, the cysteine and phenylalanine included. The sequence is cut down to CDR3 DNA, 48 bases in frame from base 1.

Sequencing input: naive CD8+ T cells from blood, with Jurkat cell RNA spiked in. The cell subset or site label, read with the paper, signifies: FACS-sorted CD8+CD4-CCR7+CD45RA+ naive T cells. This clonotype originated in a human donor in good health. Some libraries in this study had Jurkat cell RNA spiked in. The rearrangement joined TRBV6-5 to TRBJ2-5, and 9 junction bases match TRBD2. The CDR3 protein sequence reads: CASRKPKRGVGETQYF. The nucleotide sequence is TGTGCCAGCAGGAAACCAAAGCGGGGGGTGGGAGAGACCCAGTACTTC.